Shown below are 13 T cell receptor beta chains from a single sample sequenced in a study of cytomegalovirus exposure and HLA in healthy donors. Use of 60 Vbeta and 13 Jbeta primers characterized the PCR. This table comes from immunoSEQ multiplex PCR, and its TCRdb copy is limited to in-frame clones, with some not included. This table has 100,000 to 120,000 clones, more than 65% appearing once. The sequenced sample was PBMCs. These receptors originate from a man between 25 and 39 years old in good health and CMV-seropositive.

This chain connects TRBV11-2 to TRBJ1-2; 8 bases align to TRBD1. CDR3 length equals 19 residues. Germline V CDR1 and CDR2: SGHAT, FQNNGV. V gave up 1 base and J gave up 0 bases; unmatched junction bases: 13. CDR3: CASSLVGSWGTGPNYGYTF. The CDR3, as DNA: TGTGCCAGCAGCTTAGTCGGATCCTGGGGGACAGGACCTAACTATGGCTACACCTTC.

A few counts support this clone. The chain recombines TRBV5-1 with TRBJ2-5; 16 bases are a match to TRBD2. The J segment lost 2 bases and the V segment lost 4 bases, leaving 5 bases of the junction unmatched. The CDR3 sequence is 17 residues long. Per the germline V gene, CDR1 is SGHRS and CDR2 is YFSETQ. For the CDR3, the DNA is TGCGCCAGCAGCATGGGACTAGCGGGGGGGCGGCAAGAGACCCAGTACTTC. Its translation is CASSMGLAGGRQETQYF.

This chain joins TRBV6-5 and TRBJ1-1; D unclear. V gave up 5 bases and J gave up 1 base, with 11 bases separating them. The CDR3 sequence is 14 residues long. Germline V lookup: CDR1 MNHEY, CDR2 SVGAGI. The CDR3 reads CASSAAEKNTEAFF. The CDR3 DNA is TGTGCCAGCAGTGCGGCGGAGAAGAACACTGAAGCTTTCTTT.

The J gene is TRBJ1-6, the V gene TRBV11-2; 7 bases map to TRBD1. CDR3 length equals 18 residues. Trimming at V came to 3 bases and at J to 2 bases, leaving 10 bases not matched to a gene. CDR1 is SGHAT, CDR2 FQNNGV, per germline. The CDR3 loop reads CASSFLLRQGAYNSPLHF. CDR3 nucleotides: TGTGCCAGCAGCTTCCTACTCCGACAGGGCGCCTATAATTCACCCCTCCACTTT. Together with reference TRBV11-2 and TRBJ1-6, the CDR3 gives the full variable domain: EAGVAQSPRYKIIEKRQSVAFWCNPISGHATLYWYQQILGQGPKLLIQFQNNGVVDDSQLPKDRFSAERLKGVDSTLKIQPAKLEDSAVYLCASSFLLRQGAYNSPLHFGNGTRLTVT.

The genes are TRBV10-3 and TRBJ1-1; maybe TRBD1 (5 bases). Germline V gene lookup returns CDR1 ENHRY and CDR2 SYGVKD. The CDR3 runs to 14 residues. Trimming stripped 6 bases from V and 0 bases from J, with 11 bases between. CDR3 coding DNA: TGTGCCATCAGCAGAACAGGAATGAACACTGAAGCTTTCTTT. The encoded protein is CAISRTGMNTEAFF.

The chain uses TRBV6-1 and TRBJ2-7; 11 positions agree with TRBD1. CDR3 size: 16 residues. The V and J ends lost 2 bases and 5 bases, in that order; junction bases with no gene match: 8. Germline CDR1 reads MNHNS; CDR2 reads SASEGT. CDR3 amino acids: CASSEILGQGADEQYF. CDR3 nucleotide sequence: TGTGCCAGCAGTGAAATATTAGGACAGGGGGCCGACGAGCAGTACTTC.

J is TRBJ1-5 and V is TRBV19; D may be TRBD1 (5 bases). CDR1 and CDR2 (germline): LNHDA, SQIVND (reference sequence). CDR3 length: 16 amino acids. Trimming took off 2 bases at V and 2 bases at J, with 13 bases between the two ends. The CDR3 is CASSIPGSGGNQPQHF. The CDR3 coding sequence is TGTGCCAGTAGTATACCAGGGTCTGGGGGCAATCAGCCCCAGCATTTT.

The chain joins TRBV9 to TRBJ2-5; 7 positions match TRBD1. J gave up 1 base and V 3 bases, and 3 bases lay outside the gene matches. The CDR3 covers 14 residues. Germline V lookup: CDR1 SGDLS, CDR2 YYNGEE. In nucleotides, the CDR3 is TGTGCCAGCAGCGGACAGGGAATCCAAGAGACCCAGTACTTC. Its translation is CASSGQGIQETQYF.

The chain combines TRBV6-5 with TRBJ1-6, with TRBD1 as a possible D gene (6 bases). V lost 0 bases and J lost 9, with 12 bases in between. The CDR3 has 15 amino acids. From germline, CDR1 is MNHEY and CDR2 SVGAGI. This CDR3 is CASSYSRDNGSPLHF. In DNA form, the CDR3 reads TGTGCCAGCAGTTACTCGAGGGACAACGGTTCACCCCTCCACTTT.

This chain links TRBV4-2 with TRBJ2-7; possible D gene TRBD1, 6 bases. This CDR3 contains 15 residues. Germline V CDR1 and CDR2: LGHNA, YNFKEQ. V lost 4 bases to trimming and J lost 5 bases, with 18 bases between them. The CDR3 is CASSLNMDSGDEQYF. CDR3 bases: TGTGCCAGCAGCCTTAACATGGACAGCGGCGACGAGCAGTACTTC.

The chain combines TRBV10-2 with TRBJ2-7, with 7 bases identical to TRBD1. The CDR3 runs 14 residues. Germline assignment: CDR1 WSHSY and CDR2 SAAADI. With 0 bases clipped from V and 5 bases from J, the junction kept 4 bases outside the gene matches. The CDR3 DNA reads TGCGCCAGCAGTGAGTCACGGGACAGAAACGAGCAGTACTTC. Its translation is CASSESRDRNEQYF.

The CDR3 sequence is CASSNPGQGFGYTF. The DNA for the CDR3 is TGCGCCAGCAGCAATCCGGGACAGGGGTTTGGCTACACCTTC. The V call is TRBV5-1, the J call TRBJ1-2; TRBD1 aligns across 10 bases. The CDR3 has 14 amino acids. Germline V lookup: CDR1 SGHRS, CDR2 YFSETQ. The ends lost 4 bases at V and 7 bases at J; junction bases unmatched: 7.

The rearrangement joins TRBV19 to TRBJ2-7, with D tentatively TRBD1 (7 bases). The ends were cut back, 6 bases at V and 3 bases at J, with 15 bases in the middle. Germline V gene lookup returns CDR1 LNHDA and CDR2 SQIVND (reference sequence). CDR3 size: 14 residues. The CDR3 loop reads CASSPAGGFYEQYF. The CDR3 DNA follows: TGTGCCAGTAGCCCCGCAGGGGGGTTCTACGAGCAGTACTTC.